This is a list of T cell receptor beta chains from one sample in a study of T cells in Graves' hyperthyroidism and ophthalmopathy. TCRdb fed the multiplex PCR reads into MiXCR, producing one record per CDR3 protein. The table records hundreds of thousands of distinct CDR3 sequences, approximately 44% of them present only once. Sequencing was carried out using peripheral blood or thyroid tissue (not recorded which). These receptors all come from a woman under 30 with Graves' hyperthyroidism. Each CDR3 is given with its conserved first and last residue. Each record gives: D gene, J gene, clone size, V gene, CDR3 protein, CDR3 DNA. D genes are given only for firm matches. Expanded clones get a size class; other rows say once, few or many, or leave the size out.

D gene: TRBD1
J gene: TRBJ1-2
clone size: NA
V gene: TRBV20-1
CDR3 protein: CSAGGTANYGYTF
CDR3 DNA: TGCAGTGCTGGGGGGACAGCTAACTATGGCTACACCTTC

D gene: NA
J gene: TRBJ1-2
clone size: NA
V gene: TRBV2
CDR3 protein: CASSSSAGWYGYTF
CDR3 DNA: TGTGCCAGTTCTTCTTCAGCAGGGTGGTACGGCTACACCTTC

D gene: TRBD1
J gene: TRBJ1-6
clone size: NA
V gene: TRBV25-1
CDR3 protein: CASSSRQGYNSPLHF
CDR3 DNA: TGTGCCAGCAGTTCCCGACAGGGTTATAATTCACCCCTCCACTTT

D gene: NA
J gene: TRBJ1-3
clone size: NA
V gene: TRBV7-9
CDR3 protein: CASSFSGDTIYF
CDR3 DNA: TGTGCCAGCAGCTTCTCCGGAGACACCATATATTTT

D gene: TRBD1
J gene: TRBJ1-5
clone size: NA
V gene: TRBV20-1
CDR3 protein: CSAGSDRGQEPQHF
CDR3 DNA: TGCAGTGCGGGTTCGGACAGGGGCCAAGAGCCCCAGCATTTT

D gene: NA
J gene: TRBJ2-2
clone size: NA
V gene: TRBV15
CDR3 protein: CATSSPTGELFF
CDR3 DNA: TGTGCCACCAGCAGCCCGACAGGGGAGCTGTTTTTT

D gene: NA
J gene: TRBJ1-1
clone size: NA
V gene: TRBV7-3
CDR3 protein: CASSLFGGPNTEAFF
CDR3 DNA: TGTGCCAGCAGCTTATTTGGGGGCCCAAACACTGAAGCTTTCTTT

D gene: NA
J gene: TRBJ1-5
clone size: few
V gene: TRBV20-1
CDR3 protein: CSASPWFNQPQHF
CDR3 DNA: TGCAGTGCTAGCCCCTGGTTCAATCAGCCCCAGCATTTT

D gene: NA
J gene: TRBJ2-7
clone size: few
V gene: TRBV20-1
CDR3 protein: CSARHPNPYEQYF
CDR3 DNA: TGCAGTGCTAGACACCCCAATCCTTACGAGCAGTACTTC

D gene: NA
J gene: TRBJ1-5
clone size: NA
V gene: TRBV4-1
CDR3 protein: CASRQGPGRSNQPQHF
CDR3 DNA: TGCGCCAGCAGACAAGGACCGGGACGGAGCAATCAGCCCCAGCATTTT

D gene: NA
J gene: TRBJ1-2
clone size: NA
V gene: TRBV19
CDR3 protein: CASSRGPGSYGYTF
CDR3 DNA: TGTGCCAGTAGTAGGGGGCCAGGGTCCTATGGCTACACCTTC

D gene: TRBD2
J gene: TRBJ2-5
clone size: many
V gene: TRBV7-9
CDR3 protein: CASSSDTPSSGSWETQYF
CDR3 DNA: TGTGCCAGCAGCTCAGACACCCCCTCTAGCGGGAGCTGGGAGACCCAGTACTTC

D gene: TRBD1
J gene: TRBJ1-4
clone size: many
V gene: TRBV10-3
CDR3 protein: CASTRSGTGNEKLFF
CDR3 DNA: TGTGCCAGTACTCGATCCGGGACAGGGAATGAAAAACTGTTTTTT

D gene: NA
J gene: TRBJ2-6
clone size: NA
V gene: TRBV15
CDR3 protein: CATSRDWTSGANVLTF
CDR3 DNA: TGTGCCACCAGCAGAGATTGGACCTCAGGGGCCAACGTCCTGACTTTC

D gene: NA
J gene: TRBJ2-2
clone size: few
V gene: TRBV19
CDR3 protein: CASSTPSYTGELFF
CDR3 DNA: TGTGCCAGTAGTACCCCGTCCTACACCGGGGAGCTGTTTTTT

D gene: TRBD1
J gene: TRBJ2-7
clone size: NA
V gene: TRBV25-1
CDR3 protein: CDTGQGSYEQYF
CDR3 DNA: TGTGACACGGGACAGGGGTCCTACGAGCAGTACTTC

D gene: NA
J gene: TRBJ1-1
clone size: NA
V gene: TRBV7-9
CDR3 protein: CASSLGVLAGPEAFF
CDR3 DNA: TGTGCCAGCAGCTTAGGCGTGTTAGCGGGCCCTGAAGCTTTCTTT